The rows below give T cell receptor beta chains drawn from one sample of a study of cytomegalovirus exposure and HLA in healthy donors. Assay: immunoSEQ multiplex PCR; the TCRdb copy retains only in-frame clones and omits some. Of roughly 100,000 clones listed, around 75% are singletons. The sequencing sample was made of PBMCs. The receptors were sampled from a young man in good health and CMV-seronegative. Both conserved end residues are part of each CDR3. The order of the fields is D gene, V gene, J gene, clone size, CDR3 DNA, CDR3 protein. The D gene is left open where the match is weak. Only some rows state a clone size, as once, few, many or a class for expanded clones.

D: TRBD2
V: TRBV30
J: TRBJ2-1
size: .
DNA: TGTGCCTGGAGTGGACTAGCGGGGGGACTGACATACAATGAGCAGTTCTTC
CDR3: CAWSGLAGGLTYNEQFF

D: TRBD1
V: TRBV19
J: TRBJ1-2
size: once
DNA: TGTGCCAGTAGTATTATGGAGGGGGCTGGCTATGGCTACACCTTC
CDR3: CASSIMEGAGYGYTF

D: .
V: TRBV2
J: TRBJ1-3
size: .
DNA: TGTGCCAGCAGTGAAGCGGCAGTGCACTCTGGAAACACCATATATTTT
CDR3: CASSEAAVHSGNTIYF

D: TRBD1
V: TRBV15
J: TRBJ2-6
size: .
DNA: TGTGCCACCAGCAGAACCCTGGGACAGGGCAATTCTGGGGCCAACGTCCTGACTTTC
CDR3: CATSRTLGQGNSGANVLTF

D: TRBD1
V: TRBV5-1
J: TRBJ2-1
size: .
DNA: TGCGCCAGCAGCTTACGACAGGGGGCAGATGAGCAGTTCTTC
CDR3: CASSLRQGADEQFF

D: TRBD1
V: TRBV5-1
J: TRBJ2-2
size: .
DNA: TGCGCCAGCAGCTGGACAGGGGGCACCGGGGAGCTGTTTTTT
CDR3: CASSWTGGTGELFF

D: .
V: TRBV15
J: TRBJ2-2
size: .
DNA: TGTGCCACCAGCAGAGAAGGGGGTGACACCGGGGAGCTGTTTTTT
CDR3: CATSREGGDTGELFF

D: .
V: TRBV15
J: TRBJ2-5
size: .
DNA: TGTGCCACCAGCCGAGGGAGAGAGGAGACCCAGTACTTC
CDR3: CATSRGREETQYF

D: TRBD1
V: TRBV7-2
J: TRBJ1-2
size: once
DNA: TGTGCCAGCAGCCAAGGGCCGGCTTACAGGGGCCGGGATGGCTACACCTTC
CDR3: CASSQGPAYRGRDGYTF

D: TRBD2
V: TRBV7-3
J: TRBJ2-1
size: .
DNA: TGTGCCAGCAGCTTAGCGGGAGTGAATGAGCAGTTCTTC
CDR3: CASSLAGVNEQFF

D: .
V: TRBV6-5
J: TRBJ2-7
size: few
DNA: TGTGCCAGCAGTTACTCGTTCCCAGGCTCGGGATACGAGCAGTACTTC
CDR3: CASSYSFPGSGYEQYF

D: .
V: TRBV7-9
J: TRBJ2-5
size: .
DNA: TGTTCCAGCAGAGGGGGGGGGCCGATTGAGGAGACCCAGTACTTC
CDR3: CSSRGGGPIEETQYF

D: .
V: TRBV2
J: TRBJ2-7
size: .
DNA: TGTGCCAGCGGGACTTTGTACGAGCAGTACTTC
CDR3: CASGTLYEQYF

D: .
V: TRBV5-6
J: TRBJ2-3
size: .
DNA: TGTGCCAGCAGCACCACTAGCACAGATACGCAGTATTTT
CDR3: CASSTTSTDTQYF

D: .
V: TRBV4-2
J: TRBJ1-2
size: .
DNA: TGTGCCAGCAGCCAGGCTGGGGGGGAGGGCTACACCTTC
CDR3: CASSQAGGEGYTF

D: .
V: TRBV7-6
J: TRBJ1-3
size: few
DNA: TGTGCCAGCAGCTTGACGTGGGCCGGGGCTGGAAACACCATATATTTT
CDR3: CASSLTWAGAGNTIYF

D: TRBD1
V: TRBV28
J: TRBJ2-1
size: .
DNA: TGTGCCAGCAGTTTACTGGGACAGGAGGGCTACAATGAGCAGTTCTTC
CDR3: CASSLLGQEGYNEQFF

D: TRBD2
V: TRBV5-4
J: TRBJ2-1
size: .
DNA: TGTGCCAGCAGCTTGCAATTAGCGGGGGGCAATGAGCAGTTCTTC
CDR3: CASSLQLAGGNEQFF

D: .
V: TRBV5-1
J: TRBJ2-1
size: .
DNA: TGCGCCAGCAGCTTAGGACAGTCGTACAATGAGCAGTTCTTC
CDR3: CASSLGQSYNEQFF

D: TRBD2
V: TRBV7-2
J: TRBJ2-3
size: .
DNA: TGTGCCAGCAGCTTAGTAGCGGGAGAGCCAGATACGCAGTATTTT
CDR3: CASSLVAGEPDTQYF

D: .
V: TRBV6-6
J: TRBJ2-3
size: .
DNA: TGTGCCAGCAGTTCAGGGGGGGATACGCAGTATTTT
CDR3: CASSSGGDTQYF

D: TRBD1
V: TRBV5-6
J: TRBJ1-2
size: .
DNA: TGTGCCAGCGCACCGGGACAGAATAACTATGGCTACACCTTC
CDR3: CASAPGQNNYGYTF

D: .
V: TRBV5-1
J: TRBJ2-1
size: .
DNA: TGCGCCAGCAGCGCGAGGCCAGGAGGGGGGGGGTACAATGAGCAGTTCTTC
CDR3: CASSARPGGGGYNEQFF

D: TRBD1
V: TRBV30
J: TRBJ1-1
size: .
DNA: TGTGCCTGGAGGGGGGGACAGAGGATGAACACTGAAGCTTTCTTT
CDR3: CAWRGGQRMNTEAFF

D: .
V: TRBV28
J: TRBJ1-2
size: .
DNA: TGTGCCAGCAGTTTATTCCGAGATAACGACTATGGCTACACCTTC
CDR3: CASSLFRDNDYGYTF

D: TRBD1
V: TRBV18
J: TRBJ2-1
size: .
DNA: TGTGCCAGCTCACCGACAGGGGAGGACAATGAGCAGTTCTTC
CDR3: CASSPTGEDNEQFF

D: TRBD1
V: TRBV7-8
J: TRBJ2-5
size: .
DNA: TGTGCCAGCAGCCTGCTGACAGGGGGCAGGGAAGAGACCCAGTACTTC
CDR3: CASSLLTGGREETQYF

D: TRBD1
V: TRBV4-1
J: TRBJ2-7
size: .
DNA: TGCGCCAGCAGCCAAGGACAGACAGGGTTCCCCGAGCAGTACTTC
CDR3: CASSQGQTGFPEQYF

D: .
V: TRBV9
J: TRBJ1-5
size: .
DNA: TGTGCCAGCAGCGAAAAGGGGGACAATAATCAGCCCCAGCATTTT
CDR3: CASSEKGDNNQPQHF

D: TRBD1
V: TRBV11-2
J: TRBJ2-1
size: .
DNA: TGTGCCAGCAGCTTCGGACAGGGCTCCTACAATGAGCAGTTCTTC
CDR3: CASSFGQGSYNEQFF

D: TRBD1
V: TRBV6-1
J: TRBJ1-4
size: few
DNA: TGTGCCAGCAGTGAACCCTCCGGGACAGGTCTTAGTAAACTGTTTTTT
CDR3: CASSEPSGTGLSKLFF

D: .
V: TRBV6-5
J: TRBJ2-7
size: .
DNA: TGTGCCAGCAGTACTAGGGCGCTCTCCTACGAGCAGTACTTC
CDR3: CASSTRALSYEQYF

D: TRBD1
V: TRBV14
J: TRBJ1-1
size: .
DNA: TGTGCCAGCAGCCCATTACAGGGGGGAGCTTTCTTT
CDR3: CASSPLQGGAFF

D: .
V: TRBV4-3
J: TRBJ2-1
size: once
DNA: TGCGCCAGCAGCCAAGGACCCGGGACTTATGAGCAGTTCTTC
CDR3: CASSQGPGTYEQFF

D: .
V: TRBV7-6
J: TRBJ1-2
size: .
DNA: TGTGCCAGCAGCCGGGGGAATCTAGATGGCTACACCTTC
CDR3: CASSRGNLDGYTF

D: .
V: TRBV5-6
J: TRBJ2-2
size: .
DNA: TGTGCCAGCAGCTTGGGTCTTTTCGGGAGTGGGAACGGGGAGCTGTTTTTT
CDR3: CASSLGLFGSGNGELFF